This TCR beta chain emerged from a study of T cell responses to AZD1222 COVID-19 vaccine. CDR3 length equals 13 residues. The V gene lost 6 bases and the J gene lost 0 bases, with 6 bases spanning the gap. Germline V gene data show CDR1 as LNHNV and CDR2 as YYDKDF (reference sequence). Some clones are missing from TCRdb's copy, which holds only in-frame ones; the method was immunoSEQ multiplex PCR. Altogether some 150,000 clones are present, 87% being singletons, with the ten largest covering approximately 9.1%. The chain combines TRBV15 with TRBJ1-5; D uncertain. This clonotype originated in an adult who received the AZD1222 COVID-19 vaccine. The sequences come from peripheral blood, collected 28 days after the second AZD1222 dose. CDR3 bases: TGTGCCACCAGGCGGGGTAGCAATCAGCCCCAGCATTTT. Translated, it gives CATRRGSNQPQHF.